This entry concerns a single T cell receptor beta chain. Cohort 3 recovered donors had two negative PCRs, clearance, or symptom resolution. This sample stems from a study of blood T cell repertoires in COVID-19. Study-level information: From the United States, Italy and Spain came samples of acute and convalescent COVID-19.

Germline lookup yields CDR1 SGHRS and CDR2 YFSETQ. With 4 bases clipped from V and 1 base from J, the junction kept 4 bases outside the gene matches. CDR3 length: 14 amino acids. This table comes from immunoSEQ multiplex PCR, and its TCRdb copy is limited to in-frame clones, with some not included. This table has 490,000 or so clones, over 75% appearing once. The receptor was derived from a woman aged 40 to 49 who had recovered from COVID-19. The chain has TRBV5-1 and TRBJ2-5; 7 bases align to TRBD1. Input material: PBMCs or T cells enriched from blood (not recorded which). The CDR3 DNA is TGCGCCAGCAGCCTGGGACAGATCCAAGAGACCCAGTACTTC. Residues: CASSLGQIQETQYF.